This T cell receptor beta chain was sequenced in a study of beta chain features in type 1 diabetes. Study at large: Over all samples combined, about 100,000,000 sorted cells were examined.

Overall study findings and caveats: Researchers report that Type 1 diabetes patients had moderately but significantly shorter TCRB CDR3s across all four CD4+ subsets.

This CDR3 region has 15 residues. The junction had 6 bases not matched to a gene; V was cut back by 0 bases and J by 4 bases. Looked up from germline, CDR1 is SGHRS and CDR2 is YFSETQ. As regards this clone: Its antigen remains unknown.

Isolated RNA was reverse transcribed in full, so expressed TCRB transcripts were sequenced. Data came from immunoSEQ multiplex PCR; TCRdb stores just in-frame clones and leaves some out. The sample carries around 56,000 clones, 50% to 55% recorded once. This rearrangement joins TRBV5-1 to TRBJ1-2; 7 nucleotides line up with TRBD1. Sample: Tregs from blood. The TCR was taken from a woman between 40 and 50 years old with type 1 diabetes. The CDR3 DNA is TGCGCCAGCAGCTTGGATCCAGGGGGTACCTATGGCTACACCTTC. This codes for CASSLDPGGTYGYTF.